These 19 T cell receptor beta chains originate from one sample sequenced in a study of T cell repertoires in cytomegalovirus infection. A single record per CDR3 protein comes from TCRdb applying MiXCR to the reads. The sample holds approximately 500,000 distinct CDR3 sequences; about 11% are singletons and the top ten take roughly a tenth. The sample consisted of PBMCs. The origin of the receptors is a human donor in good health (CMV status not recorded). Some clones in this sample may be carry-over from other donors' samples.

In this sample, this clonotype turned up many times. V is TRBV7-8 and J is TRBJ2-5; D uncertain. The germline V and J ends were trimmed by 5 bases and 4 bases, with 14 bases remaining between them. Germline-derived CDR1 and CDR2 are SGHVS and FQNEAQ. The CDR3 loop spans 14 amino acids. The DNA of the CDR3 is TGTGCCAGCAGCCCCACGGGCCTGGGAGAGACCCAGTACTTC. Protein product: CASSPTGLGETQYF.

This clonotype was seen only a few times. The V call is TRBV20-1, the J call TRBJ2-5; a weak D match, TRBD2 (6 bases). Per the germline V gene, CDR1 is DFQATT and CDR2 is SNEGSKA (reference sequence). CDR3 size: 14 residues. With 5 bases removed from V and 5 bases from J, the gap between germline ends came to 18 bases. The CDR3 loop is CSAPAGGTGETQYF. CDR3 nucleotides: TGCAGTGCTCCTGCCGGGGGTACTGGGGAGACCCAGTACTTC.

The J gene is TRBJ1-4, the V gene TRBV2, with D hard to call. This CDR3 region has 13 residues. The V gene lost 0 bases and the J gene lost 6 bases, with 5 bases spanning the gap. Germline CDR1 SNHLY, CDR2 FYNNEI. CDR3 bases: TGTGCCAGCAGTGAAGCGTCGGATGAAAAACTGTTTTTT. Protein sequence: CASSEASDEKLFF.

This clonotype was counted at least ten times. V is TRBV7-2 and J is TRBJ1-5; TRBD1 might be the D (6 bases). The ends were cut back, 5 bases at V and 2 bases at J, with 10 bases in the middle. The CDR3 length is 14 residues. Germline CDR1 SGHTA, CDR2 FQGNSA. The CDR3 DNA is TGTGCCAGCAGCGGGAGACAGGGCAATCAGCCCCAGCATTTT. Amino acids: CASSGRQGNQPQHF.

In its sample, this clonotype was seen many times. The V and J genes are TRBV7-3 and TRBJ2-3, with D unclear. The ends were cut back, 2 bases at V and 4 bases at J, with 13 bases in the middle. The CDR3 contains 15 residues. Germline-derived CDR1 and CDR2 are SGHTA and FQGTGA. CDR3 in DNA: TGTGCCAGCAGCTTATTCAATGGGCGCGCAGATACGCAGTATTTT. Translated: CASSLFNGRADTQYF.

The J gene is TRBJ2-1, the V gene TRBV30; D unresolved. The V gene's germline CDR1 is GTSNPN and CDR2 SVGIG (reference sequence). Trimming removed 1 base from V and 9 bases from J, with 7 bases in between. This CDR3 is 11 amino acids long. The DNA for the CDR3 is TGTGCCTGGAGTGAGCTTGGTGAGCAGTTCTTC. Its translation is CAWSELGEQFF.

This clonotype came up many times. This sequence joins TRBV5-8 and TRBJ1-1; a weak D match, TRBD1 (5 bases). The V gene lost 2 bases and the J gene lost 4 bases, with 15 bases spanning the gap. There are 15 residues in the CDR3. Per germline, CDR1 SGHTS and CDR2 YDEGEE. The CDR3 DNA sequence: TGTGCCAGCAGCTTAAGTGGGGCGGGGGGCACTGAAGCTTTCTTT. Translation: CASSLSGAGGTEAFF. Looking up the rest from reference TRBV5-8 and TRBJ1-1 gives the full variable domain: EAGVTQSPTHLIKTRGQQATLRCSPISGHTSVYWYQQALGLGLQFLLWYDEGEERNRGNFPPRFSGRQFPNYSSELNVNALELEDSALYLCASSLSGAGGTEAFFGQGTRLTVV.

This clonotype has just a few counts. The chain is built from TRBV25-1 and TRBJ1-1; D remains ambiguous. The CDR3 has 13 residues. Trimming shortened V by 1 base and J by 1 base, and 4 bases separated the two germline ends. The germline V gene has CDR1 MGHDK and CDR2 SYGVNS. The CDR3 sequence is CASSELWNTEAFF. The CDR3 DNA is TGTGCCAGCAGTGAATTGTGGAACACTGAAGCTTTCTTT.

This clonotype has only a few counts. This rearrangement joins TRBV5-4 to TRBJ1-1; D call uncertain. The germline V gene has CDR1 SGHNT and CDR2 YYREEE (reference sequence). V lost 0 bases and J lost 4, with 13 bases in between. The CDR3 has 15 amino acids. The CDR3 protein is CASSLGSRLGTEAFF. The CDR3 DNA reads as TGTGCCAGCAGCTTGGGCTCCCGGCTGGGCACTGAAGCTTTCTTT.

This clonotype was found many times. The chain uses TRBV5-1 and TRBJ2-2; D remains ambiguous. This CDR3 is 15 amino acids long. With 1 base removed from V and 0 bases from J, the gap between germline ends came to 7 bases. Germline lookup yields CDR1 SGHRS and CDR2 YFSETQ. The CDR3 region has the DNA TGCGCCAGCAGCTTGAGCGCCCCGAACACCGGGGAGCTGTTTTTT. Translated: CASSLSAPNTGELFF.

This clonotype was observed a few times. CDR3 residues: CSVEVDYGYTF. The CDR3 DNA reads as TGCAGCGTTGAAGTGGACTATGGCTACACCTTC. The V gene is TRBV29-1, the J gene TRBJ1-2, with D unclear. This CDR3 spans 11 amino acids. V lost 1 base, J lost 3 bases, and 3 bases lay in between. Per germline, CDR1 SQVTM and CDR2 ANQGSEA.

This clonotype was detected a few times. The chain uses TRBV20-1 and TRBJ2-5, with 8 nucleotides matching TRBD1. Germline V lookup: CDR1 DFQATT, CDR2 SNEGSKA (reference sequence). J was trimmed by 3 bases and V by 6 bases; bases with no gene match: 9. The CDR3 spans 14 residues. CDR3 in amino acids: CSADITGGKETQYF. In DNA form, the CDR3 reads TGCAGTGCCGATATTACAGGGGGGAAAGAGACCCAGTACTTC.

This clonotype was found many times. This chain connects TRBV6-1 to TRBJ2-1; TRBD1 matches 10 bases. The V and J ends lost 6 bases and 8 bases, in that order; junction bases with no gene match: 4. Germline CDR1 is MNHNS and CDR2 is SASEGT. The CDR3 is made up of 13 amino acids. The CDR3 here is CASRGQGSDEQFF. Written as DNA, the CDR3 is TGTGCCAGCAGGGGACAGGGGTCAGATGAGCAGTTCTTC.

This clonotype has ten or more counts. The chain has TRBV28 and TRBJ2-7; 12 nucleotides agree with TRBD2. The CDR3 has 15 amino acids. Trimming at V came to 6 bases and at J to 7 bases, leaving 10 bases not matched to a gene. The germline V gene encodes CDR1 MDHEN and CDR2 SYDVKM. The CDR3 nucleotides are TGTGCCAGCAGCCCCCCGACTAGCGGGAGTAAGGAGCAGTACTTC. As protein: CASSPPTSGSKEQYF.

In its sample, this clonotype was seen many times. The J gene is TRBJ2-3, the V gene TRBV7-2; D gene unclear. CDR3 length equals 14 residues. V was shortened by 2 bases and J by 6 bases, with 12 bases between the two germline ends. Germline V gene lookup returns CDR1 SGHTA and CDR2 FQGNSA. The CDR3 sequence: CASSLTSGRDTQYF. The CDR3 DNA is TGTGCCAGCAGCTTAACCAGTGGAAGGGATACGCAGTATTTT.

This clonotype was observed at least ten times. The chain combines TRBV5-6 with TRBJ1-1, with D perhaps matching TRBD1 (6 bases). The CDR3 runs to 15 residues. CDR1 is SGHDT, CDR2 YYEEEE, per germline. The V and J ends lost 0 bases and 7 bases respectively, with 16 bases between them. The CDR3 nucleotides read TGTGCCAGCAGCTTGGCCATGGGGGGCAGGGGTGAAGCTTTCTTT. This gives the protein CASSLAMGGRGEAFF.

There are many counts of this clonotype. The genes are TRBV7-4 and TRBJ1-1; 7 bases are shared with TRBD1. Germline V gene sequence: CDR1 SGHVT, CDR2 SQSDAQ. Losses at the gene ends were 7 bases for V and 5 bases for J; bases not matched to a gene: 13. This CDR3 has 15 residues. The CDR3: CASNRFKQGSTEAFF. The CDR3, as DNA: TGTGCCAGCAACCGATTCAAACAGGGGAGTACTGAAGCTTTCTTT.

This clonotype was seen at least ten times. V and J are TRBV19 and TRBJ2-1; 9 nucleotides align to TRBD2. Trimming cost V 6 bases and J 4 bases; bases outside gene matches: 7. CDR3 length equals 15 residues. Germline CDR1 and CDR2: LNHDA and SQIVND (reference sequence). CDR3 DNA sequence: TGTGCCAGTAGAACAACTAGCGGGCATTACAATGAGCAGTTCTTC. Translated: CASRTTSGHYNEQFF.

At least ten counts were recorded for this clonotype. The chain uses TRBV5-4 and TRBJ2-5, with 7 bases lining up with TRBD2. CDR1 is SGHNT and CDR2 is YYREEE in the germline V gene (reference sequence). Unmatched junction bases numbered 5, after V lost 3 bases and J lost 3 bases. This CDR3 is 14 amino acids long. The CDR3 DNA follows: TGTGCCAGCAGCTCCACGGGGAGGGAAGAGACCCAGTACTTC. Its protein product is CASSSTGREETQYF.